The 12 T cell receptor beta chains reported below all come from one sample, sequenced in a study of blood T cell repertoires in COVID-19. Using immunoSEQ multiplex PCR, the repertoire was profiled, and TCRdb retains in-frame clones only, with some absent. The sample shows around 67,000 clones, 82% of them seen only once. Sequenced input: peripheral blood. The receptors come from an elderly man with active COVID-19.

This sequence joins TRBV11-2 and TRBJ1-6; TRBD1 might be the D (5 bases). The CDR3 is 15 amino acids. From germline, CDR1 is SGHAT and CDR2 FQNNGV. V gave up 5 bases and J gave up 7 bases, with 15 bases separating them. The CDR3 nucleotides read TGTGCCAGCAGCCCGGGAGGGCAGGGAAATTCACCCCTCCACTTT. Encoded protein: CASSPGGQGNSPLHF.

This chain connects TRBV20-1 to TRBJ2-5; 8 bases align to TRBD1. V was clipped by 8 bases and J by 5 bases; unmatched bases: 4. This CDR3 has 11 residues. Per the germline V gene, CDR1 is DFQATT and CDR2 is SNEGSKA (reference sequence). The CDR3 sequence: CSKDRAETQYF. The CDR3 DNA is TGCAGTAAGGACAGGGCCGAGACCCAGTACTTC.

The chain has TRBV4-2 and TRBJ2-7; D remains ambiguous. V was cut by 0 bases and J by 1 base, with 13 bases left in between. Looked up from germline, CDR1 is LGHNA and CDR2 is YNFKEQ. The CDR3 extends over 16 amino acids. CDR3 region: CASSQEAGTVSYEQYF. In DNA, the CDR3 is TGTGCCAGCAGCCAAGAAGCAGGCACAGTATCCTACGAGCAGTACTTC.

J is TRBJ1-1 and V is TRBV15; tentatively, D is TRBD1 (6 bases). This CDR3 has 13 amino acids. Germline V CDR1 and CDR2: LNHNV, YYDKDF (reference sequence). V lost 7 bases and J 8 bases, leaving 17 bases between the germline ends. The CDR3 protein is CATNFQGLGEAFF. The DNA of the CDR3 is TGTGCCACCAATTTCCAGGGGTTGGGGGAAGCTTTCTTT.

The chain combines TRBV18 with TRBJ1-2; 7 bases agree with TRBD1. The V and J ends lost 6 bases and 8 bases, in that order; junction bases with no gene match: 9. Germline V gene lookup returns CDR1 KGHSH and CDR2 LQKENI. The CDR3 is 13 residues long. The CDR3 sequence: CASSPDRDGGYTF. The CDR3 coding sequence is TGTGCCAGCTCGCCTGACAGGGACGGAGGCTACACCTTC.

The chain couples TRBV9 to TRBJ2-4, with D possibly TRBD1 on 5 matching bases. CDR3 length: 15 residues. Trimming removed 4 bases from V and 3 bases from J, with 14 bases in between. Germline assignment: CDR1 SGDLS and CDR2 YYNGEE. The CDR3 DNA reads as TGTGCCAGCAGCACCTTTGACAGCCTCAAAAACATTCAGTACTTC. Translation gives CASSTFDSLKNIQYF.

The CDR3 bases are TGTGCCAGCAGCTTAACAGGGAGCTATGGCTACACCTTC. Encoded protein: CASSLTGSYGYTF. This chain joins TRBV7-9 and TRBJ1-2; D is perhaps TRBD1 (6 bases). The V gene's germline CDR1 is SEHNR and CDR2 FQNEAQ (reference sequence). V gave up 2 bases and J gave up 4 bases, with 8 bases separating them. There are 13 residues in the CDR3.

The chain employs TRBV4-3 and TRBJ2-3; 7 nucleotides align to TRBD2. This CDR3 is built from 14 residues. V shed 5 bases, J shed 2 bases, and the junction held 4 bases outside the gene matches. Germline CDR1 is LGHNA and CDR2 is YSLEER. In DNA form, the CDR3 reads TGCGCCAGCAGCGGGCGGGAGAACACAGATACGCAGTATTTT. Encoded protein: CASSGRENTDTQYF.

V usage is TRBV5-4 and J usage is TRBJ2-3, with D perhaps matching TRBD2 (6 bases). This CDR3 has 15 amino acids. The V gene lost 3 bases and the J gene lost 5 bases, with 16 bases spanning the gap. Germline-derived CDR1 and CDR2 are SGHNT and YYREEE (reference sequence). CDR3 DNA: TGTGCCAGCAGCTGGACTACCTACCCAAAAGATACGCAGTATTTT. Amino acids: CASSWTTYPKDTQYF.

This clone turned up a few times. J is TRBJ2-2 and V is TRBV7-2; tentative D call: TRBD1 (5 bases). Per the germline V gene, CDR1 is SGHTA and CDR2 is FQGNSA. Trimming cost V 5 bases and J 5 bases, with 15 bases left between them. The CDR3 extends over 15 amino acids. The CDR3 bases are TGTGCCAGCAGCCGTTTGGGGCTAAGAACCGGGGAGCTGTTTTTT. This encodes CASSRLGLRTGELFF.

The CDR3 sequence: CASSRVGTGTGELFF. The CDR3 DNA is TGTGCCAGTAGTAGAGTCGGGACAGGGACCGGGGAGCTGTTTTTT. The chain is built from TRBV19 and TRBJ2-2; the match to TRBD1 covers 9 bases. CDR3 length: 15 residues. Trimming cost V 4 bases and J 5 bases; bases outside gene matches: 5. CDR1 and CDR2 (germline): LNHDA, SQIVND (reference sequence).

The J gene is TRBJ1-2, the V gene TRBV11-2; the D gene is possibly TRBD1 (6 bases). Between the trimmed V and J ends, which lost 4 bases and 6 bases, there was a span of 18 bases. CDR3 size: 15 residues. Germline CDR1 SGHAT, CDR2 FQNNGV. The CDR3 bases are TGTGCCAGCAGCTCCGTGCGGGGGGGCAAAGATGGCTACACCTTC. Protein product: CASSSVRGGKDGYTF.